The sequence of this T cell receptor beta chain was determined in a study of blood T cell repertoires in COVID-19. On the study more broadly: COVID-19 samples, acute and convalescent, were from the United States, Italy and Spain. In each case, the material was cDNA or gDNA derived from T cells, B-cell-depleted T cells, or PBMCs.

V gave up 5 bases and J gave up 8 bases; unmatched junction bases: 6. The CDR3 is 12 amino acids. Germline assignment: CDR1 SGHNT and CDR2 YYREEE (reference sequence). Original processing methods: Scientists estimated how many nucleated cells there were by amplifying reference gene primers. This table comes from immunoSEQ multiplex PCR, and its TCRdb copy is limited to in-frame clones, with some not included. That table furnishes V, J and clone size, whereas the DNA furnished D and trimming. Here the sample spans 220,000 or so clones, roughly 75% being singletons. This clone appeared once. The V call is TRBV5-4, the J call TRBJ1-1; 7 bases line up with TRBD1. Input material: peripheral blood. The TCR sequence derives from a woman between 65 and 79 years old with acute or convalescent COVID-19. CDR3 protein: CASSSPGQEAFF. Here the CDR3 DNA reads TGTGCCAGCAGTTCCCCGGGACAGGAAGCTTTCTTT.